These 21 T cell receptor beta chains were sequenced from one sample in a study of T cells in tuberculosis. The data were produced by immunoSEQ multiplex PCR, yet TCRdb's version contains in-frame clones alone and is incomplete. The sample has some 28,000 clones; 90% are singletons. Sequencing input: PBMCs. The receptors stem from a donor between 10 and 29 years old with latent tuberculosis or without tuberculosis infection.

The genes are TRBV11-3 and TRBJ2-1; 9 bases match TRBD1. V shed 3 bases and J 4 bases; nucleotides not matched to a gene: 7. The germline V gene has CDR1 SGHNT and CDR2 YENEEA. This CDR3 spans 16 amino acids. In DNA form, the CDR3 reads TGTGCCAGCAGCTTCGAAGGACAGGGGACATACAATGAGCAGTTCTTC. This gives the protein CASSFEGQGTYNEQFF.

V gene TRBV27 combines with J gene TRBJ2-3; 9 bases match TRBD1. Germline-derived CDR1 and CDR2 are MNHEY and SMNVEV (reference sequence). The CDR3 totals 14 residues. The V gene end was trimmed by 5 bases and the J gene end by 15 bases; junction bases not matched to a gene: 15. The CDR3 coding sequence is TGTGCCAGCAGTCCCTTACTGTCGGGGACAGGGCATTATTTT. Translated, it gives CASSPLLSGTGHYF.

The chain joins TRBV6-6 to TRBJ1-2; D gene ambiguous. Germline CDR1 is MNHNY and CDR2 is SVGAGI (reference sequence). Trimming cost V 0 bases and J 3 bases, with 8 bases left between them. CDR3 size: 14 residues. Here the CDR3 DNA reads TGTGCCAGCAGTTACTCTAACAGTTACTATGGCTACACCTTC. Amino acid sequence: CASSYSNSYYGYTF.

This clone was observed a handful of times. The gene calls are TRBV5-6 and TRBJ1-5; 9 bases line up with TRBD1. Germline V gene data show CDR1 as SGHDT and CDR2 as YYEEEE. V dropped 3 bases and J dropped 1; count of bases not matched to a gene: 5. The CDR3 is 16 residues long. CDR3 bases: TGTGCCAGCAGCTCTTGGACAGGGGCAAGCAATCAGCCCCAGCATTTT. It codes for CASSSWTGASNQPQHF.

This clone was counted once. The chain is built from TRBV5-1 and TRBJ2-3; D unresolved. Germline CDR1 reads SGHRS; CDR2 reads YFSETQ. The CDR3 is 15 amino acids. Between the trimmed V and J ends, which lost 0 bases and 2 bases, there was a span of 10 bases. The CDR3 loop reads CASSLDGFPTDTQYF. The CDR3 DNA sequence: TGCGCCAGCAGCTTGGACGGGTTCCCCACAGATACGCAGTATTTT.

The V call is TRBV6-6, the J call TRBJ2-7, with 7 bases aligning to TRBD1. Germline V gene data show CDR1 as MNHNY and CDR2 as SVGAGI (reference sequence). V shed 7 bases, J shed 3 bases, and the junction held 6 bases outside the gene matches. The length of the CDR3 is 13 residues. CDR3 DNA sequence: TGTGCCAGCACAAGAACAGGGGTCTACGAGCAGTACTTC. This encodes CASTRTGVYEQYF.

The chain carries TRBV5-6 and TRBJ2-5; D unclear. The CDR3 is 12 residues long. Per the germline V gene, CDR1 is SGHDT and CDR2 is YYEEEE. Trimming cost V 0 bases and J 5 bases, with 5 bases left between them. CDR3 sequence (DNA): TGTGCCAGCAGCTTGGTCGCGGAGACCCAGTACTTC. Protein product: CASSLVAETQYF.

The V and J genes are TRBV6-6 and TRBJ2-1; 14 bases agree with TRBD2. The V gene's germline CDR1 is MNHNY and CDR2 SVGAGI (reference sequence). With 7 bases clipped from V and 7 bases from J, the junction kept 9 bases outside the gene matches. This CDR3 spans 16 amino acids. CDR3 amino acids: CASNPTSGGAGNEQFF. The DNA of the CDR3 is TGTGCCAGCAACCCGACTAGCGGGGGGGCGGGGAATGAGCAGTTCTTC.

CDR3 amino acids: CASSYSYGAEAFF. The CDR3 coding sequence is TGTGCCAGCAGTTACTCGTATGGAGCTGAAGCTTTCTTT. The chain joins TRBV6-5 to TRBJ1-1; D remains unclear. The CDR3 totals 13 residues. Germline loops: CDR1 MNHEY, CDR2 SVGAGI. V dropped 0 bases and J dropped 6 bases, with 8 bases sitting between them.

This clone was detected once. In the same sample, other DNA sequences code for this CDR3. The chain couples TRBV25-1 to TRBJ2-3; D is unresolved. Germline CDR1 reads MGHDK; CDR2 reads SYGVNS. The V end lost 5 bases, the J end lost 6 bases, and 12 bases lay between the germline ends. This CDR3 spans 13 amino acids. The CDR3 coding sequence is TGTGCCAGCAGTTCCCCATGGGCCGATACGCAGTATTTT. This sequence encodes CASSSPWADTQYF.

The CDR3 region is CASSLSGGEDTEAFF. CDR3 DNA sequence: TGCGCCAGCAGCTTGTCAGGGGGCGAAGACACTGAAGCTTTCTTT. J is TRBJ1-1 and V is TRBV5-1, with TRBD1 matching over 8 bases. This CDR3 has 15 amino acids. The V and J ends lost 1 base and 3 bases, in that order; junction bases with no gene match: 5. The germline CDR1 and CDR2 sequences are SGHRS and YFSETQ.

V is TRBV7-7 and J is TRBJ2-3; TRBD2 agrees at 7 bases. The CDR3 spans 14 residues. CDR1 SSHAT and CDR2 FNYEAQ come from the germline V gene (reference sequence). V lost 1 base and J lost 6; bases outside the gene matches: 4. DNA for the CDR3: TGTGCCAGCAGCTTAGGCGGGACTACGGATACGCAGTATTTT. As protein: CASSLGGTTDTQYF.

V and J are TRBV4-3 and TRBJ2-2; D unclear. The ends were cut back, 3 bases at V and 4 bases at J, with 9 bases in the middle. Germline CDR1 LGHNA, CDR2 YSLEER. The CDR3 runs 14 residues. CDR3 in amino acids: CASSHGSGTGELFF. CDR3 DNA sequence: TGCGCCAGCAGCCATGGGTCGGGCACCGGGGAGCTGTTTTTT.

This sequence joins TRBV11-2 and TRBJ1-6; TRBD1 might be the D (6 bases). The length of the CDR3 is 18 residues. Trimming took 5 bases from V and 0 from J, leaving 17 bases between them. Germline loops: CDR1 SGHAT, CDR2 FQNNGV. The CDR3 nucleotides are TGTGCCAGCAGCCCGTTCGGTGGGGGCAGCTCCTATAATTCACCCCTCCACTTT. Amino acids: CASSPFGGGSSYNSPLHF.

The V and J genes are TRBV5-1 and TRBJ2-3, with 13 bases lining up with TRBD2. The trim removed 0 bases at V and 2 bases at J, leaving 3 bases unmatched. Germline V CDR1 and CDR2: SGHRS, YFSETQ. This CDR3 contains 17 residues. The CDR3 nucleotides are TGCGCCAGCAGCTTGGAAACTAGCGGGGGGGCCACAGATACGCAGTATTTT. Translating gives CASSLETSGGATDTQYF.

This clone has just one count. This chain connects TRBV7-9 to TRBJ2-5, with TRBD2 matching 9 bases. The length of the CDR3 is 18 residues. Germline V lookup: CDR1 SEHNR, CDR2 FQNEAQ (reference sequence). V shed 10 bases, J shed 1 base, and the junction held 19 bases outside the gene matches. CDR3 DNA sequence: TGTGCCACCGACTTCCCCGACACCCCAGCGGGGGGCCAAGAGACCCAGTACTTC. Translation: CATDFPDTPAGGQETQYF.

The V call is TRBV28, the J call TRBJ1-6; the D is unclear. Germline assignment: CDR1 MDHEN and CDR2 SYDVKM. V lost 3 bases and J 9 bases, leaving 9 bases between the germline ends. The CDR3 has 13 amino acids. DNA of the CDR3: TGTGCCAGCAGTTTCGGCCGGGTTTCACCCCTCCACTTT. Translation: CASSFGRVSPLHF.

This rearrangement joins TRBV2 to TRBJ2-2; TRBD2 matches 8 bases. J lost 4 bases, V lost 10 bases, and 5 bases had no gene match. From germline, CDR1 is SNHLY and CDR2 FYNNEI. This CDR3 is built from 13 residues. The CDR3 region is CATRGLATGELFF. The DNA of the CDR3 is TGTGCCACCCGTGGACTAGCCACCGGGGAGCTGTTTTTT. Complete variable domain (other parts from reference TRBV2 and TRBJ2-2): EPEVTQTPSHQVTQMGQEVILRCVPISNHLYFYWYRQILGQKVEFLVSFYNNEISEKSEIFDDQFSVERPDGSNFTLKIRSTKLEDSAMYFCATRGLATGELFFGEGSRLTVL.

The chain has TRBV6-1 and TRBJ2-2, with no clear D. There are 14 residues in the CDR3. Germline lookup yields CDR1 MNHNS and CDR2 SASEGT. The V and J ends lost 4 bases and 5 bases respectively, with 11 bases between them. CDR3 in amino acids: CASSGPIWTGELFF. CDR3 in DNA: TGTGCCAGCAGTGGCCCTATTTGGACCGGGGAGCTGTTTTTT.

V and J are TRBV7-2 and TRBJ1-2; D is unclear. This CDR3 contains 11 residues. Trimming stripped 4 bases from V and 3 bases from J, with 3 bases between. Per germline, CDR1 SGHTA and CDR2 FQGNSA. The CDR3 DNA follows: TGTGCCAGCAGCTCGTACTATGGCTACACCTTC. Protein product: CASSSYYGYTF. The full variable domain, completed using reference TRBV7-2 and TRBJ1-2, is GAGVSQSPSNKVTEKGKDVELRCDPISGHTALYWYRQSLGQGLEFLIYFQGNSAPDKSGLPSDRFSAERTGGSVSTLTIQRTQQEDSAVYLCASSSYYGYTFGSGTRLTVV.

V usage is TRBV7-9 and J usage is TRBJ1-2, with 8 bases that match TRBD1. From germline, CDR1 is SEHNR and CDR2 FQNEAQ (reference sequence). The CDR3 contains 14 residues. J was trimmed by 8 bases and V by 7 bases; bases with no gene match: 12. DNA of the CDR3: TGTGCCAGCACCACCGGACAGGGAAGGTACGGCTACACCTTC. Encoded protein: CASTTGQGRYGYTF.